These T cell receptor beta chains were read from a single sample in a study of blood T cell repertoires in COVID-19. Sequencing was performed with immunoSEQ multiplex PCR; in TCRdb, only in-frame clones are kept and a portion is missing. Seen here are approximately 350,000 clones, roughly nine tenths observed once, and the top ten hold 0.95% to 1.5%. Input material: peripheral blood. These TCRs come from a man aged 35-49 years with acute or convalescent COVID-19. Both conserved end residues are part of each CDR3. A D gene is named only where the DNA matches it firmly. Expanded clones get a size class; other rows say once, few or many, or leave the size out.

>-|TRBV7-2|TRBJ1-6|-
TGTGCCAGCAGCTTAGAAAGAGATTCACCCCTCCACTTT
CASSLERDSPLHF
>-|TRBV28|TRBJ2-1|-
TGTGCCAGCAGTTTTTACGGAGGGCCCTCCAATGAGCAGTTCTTC
CASSFYGGPSNEQFF
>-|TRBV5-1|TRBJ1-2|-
TGCGCCAGCAGCTACAGGACAACGGTGGATGGCTACACCTTC
CASSYRTTVDGYTF
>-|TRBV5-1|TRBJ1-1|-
TGCGCCAGCAGCTTGACAGGGATTAACACTGAAGCTTTCTTT
CASSLTGINTEAFF
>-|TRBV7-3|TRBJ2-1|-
TGTGCCAGCAGCTTTGTTCTAGCTGGCCCGTTATGCGATGAGCAGTTCTTC
CASSFVLAGPLCDEQFF
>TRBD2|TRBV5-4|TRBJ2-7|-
TGTGCCAGCAGCCCGGGGGGAGGGTTCACGGACCCCTACGAGCAGTACTTC
CASSPGGGFTDPYEQYF
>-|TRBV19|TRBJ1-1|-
TGTGCCAGTAGTGCCCCGATGAGGAACCGAAACACTGAAGCTTTCTTT
CASSAPMRNRNTEAFF
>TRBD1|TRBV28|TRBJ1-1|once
TGTGCCAGCAGTCAACCCGGGACAGGGGACACTGAAGCTTTCTTT
CASSQPGTGDTEAFF
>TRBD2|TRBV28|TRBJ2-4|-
TGTGCCAGCAGTTTGGTAGCGGGAAAAAACATTCAGTACTTC
CASSLVAGKNIQYF
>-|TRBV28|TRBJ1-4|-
TGTGCCAGCAGTTTACGACAGGATAATGAAAAACTGTTTTTT
CASSLRQDNEKLFF
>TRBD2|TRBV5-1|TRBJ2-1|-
TGCGCCAGCAGCCCGGGACTAGCGGGAGGGTTTAGGTCCTACAATGAGCAGTTCTTC
CASSPGLAGGFRSYNEQFF
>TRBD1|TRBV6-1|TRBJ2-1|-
TGTGCCAGCAGTGGTGGGACAGGGGCCCGGGATGAGCAGTTCTTC
CASSGGTGARDEQFF
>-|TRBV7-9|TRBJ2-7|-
TGTGCCAGCAGCTTGAGCGGTAGCTCCTACGAGCAGTACTTC
CASSLSGSSYEQYF
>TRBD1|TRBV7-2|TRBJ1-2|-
TGTGCCAGCAGCAGTGCGGGAGGGGGCGGCGGCTATGGCTACACCTTC
CASSSAGGGGGYGYTF
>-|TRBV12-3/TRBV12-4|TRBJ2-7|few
TGTGCCAGCTCCAGGGGTAGCGAGCAGTACTTC
CASSRGSEQYF
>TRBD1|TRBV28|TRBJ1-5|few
TGTGCCAGCAGTTTCATGACAGGGGCAGGTCAGCCCCAGCATTTT
CASSFMTGAGQPQHF
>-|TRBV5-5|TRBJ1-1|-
TGTGCCAGCAGCTTGAGAGGACTGGGCTCTGAAGCTTTCTTT
CASSLRGLGSEAFF
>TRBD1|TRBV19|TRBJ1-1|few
TGTGCCAGTAGTAAGGAGACCCGGGACAGGGTCATGAACACTGAAGCTTTCTTT
CASSKETRDRVMNTEAFF
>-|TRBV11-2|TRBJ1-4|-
TGTGCCAGCAGCGCCGGAAGGTTGGCGGATGAAAAACTGTTTTTT
CASSAGRLADEKLFF
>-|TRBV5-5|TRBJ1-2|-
TGTGCCAGCAGCTTCGGTAACTATGGCTACACCTTC
CASSFGNYGYTF
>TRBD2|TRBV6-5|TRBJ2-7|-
TGTGCCAGCAGCCCCGGGACTAGCGGTTCCTACGAGCAGTACTTC
CASSPGTSGSYEQYF
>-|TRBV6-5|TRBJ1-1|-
TGTGCCAATGAACAGGGTAGGATGAACACTGAAGCTTTCTTT
CANEQGRMNTEAFF
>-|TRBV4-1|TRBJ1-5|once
TGCGCCAGCAGCCAAGATCCGGGGATGGCGGGCAATCAGCCCCAGCATTTT
CASSQDPGMAGNQPQHF
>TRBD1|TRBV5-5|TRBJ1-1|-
TGTGCCAGCAGGCAGGGACAGGGGGCCACTGAAGCTTTCTTT
CASRQGQGATEAFF
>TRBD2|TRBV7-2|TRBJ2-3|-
TGTGCCAGCAGCGTAACTAGCGGGGGGGTACCAAACACAGATACGCAGTATTTT
CASSVTSGGVPNTDTQYF
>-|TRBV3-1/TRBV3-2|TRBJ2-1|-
TGTGCCAGCAGCCAAGATCTAACTCAAAACAATGAGCAGTTCTTC
CASSQDLTQNNEQFF
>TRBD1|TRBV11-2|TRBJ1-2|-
TGTGCCAGCAGCTTCATACAGGGGCTCAACTATGGCTACACCTTC
CASSFIQGLNYGYTF
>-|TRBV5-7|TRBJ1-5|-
TGTGCCAGCAGCTTGGCAACATATACGAATCAGCCCCAGCATTTT
CASSLATYTNQPQHF
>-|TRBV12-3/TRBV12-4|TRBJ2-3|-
TGTGCCAGCAGTCACACAGATACGCAGTATTTT
CASSHTDTQYF
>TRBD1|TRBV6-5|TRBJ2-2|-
TGTGCCAGCAGTAACGCCGGGACAGGGGTCCGGGAGCTGTTTTTT
CASSNAGTGVRELFF
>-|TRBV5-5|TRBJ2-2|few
TGTGCCAGCAGCGAAACTGGGACAAACACCGGGGAGCTGTTTTTT
CASSETGTNTGELFF
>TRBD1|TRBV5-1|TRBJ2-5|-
TGCGCCAGCAGCTTGGGGACAGGGGGTTTACACCAAGAGACCCAGTACTTC
CASSLGTGGLHQETQYF
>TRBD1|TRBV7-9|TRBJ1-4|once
TGTGCCAGCAGCTCAAGGGGGCGGGTCGGTGAAAAACTGTTTTTT
CASSSRGRVGEKLFF
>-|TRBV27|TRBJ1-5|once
TGTGCCAGCAGTTTATCAGGGGCTTTCAATCAGCCCCAGCATTTT
CASSLSGAFNQPQHF
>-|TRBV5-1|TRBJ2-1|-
TGCGCCAGCGCCATCCTGGGGGGATACAATGAGCAGTTCTTC
CASAILGGYNEQFF
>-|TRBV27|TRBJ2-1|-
TGTGCCAGCAGTCCCCACAGTTCCCCCTACAATGAGCAGTTCTTC
CASSPHSSPYNEQFF
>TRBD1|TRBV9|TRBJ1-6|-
TGTGCCAGCAGCGCGACAGGGGAAGCTTCACCCCTCCACTTT
CASSATGEASPLHF
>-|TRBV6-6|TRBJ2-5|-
TGTGCCAGCTCCAGTCGGGGGACCCAAGAGACCCAGTACTTC
CASSSRGTQETQYF
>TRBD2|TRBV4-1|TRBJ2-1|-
TGCGCCAGCAGCCCGGCGGGCGGGAGGGGCTACAATGAGCAGTTCTTC
CASSPAGGRGYNEQFF
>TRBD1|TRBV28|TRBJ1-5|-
TGTGCCAGCAGTATACCAGGGACAGGGGGCTCGACTAGCAATCAGCCCCAGCATTTT
CASSIPGTGGSTSNQPQHF
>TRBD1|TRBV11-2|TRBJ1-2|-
TGTGCCAGCAGCTTAGATCCAACGGGGACAGGGGAGGCGAGTGGCTACACCTTC
CASSLDPTGTGEASGYTF
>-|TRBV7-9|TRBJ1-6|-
TGTGCCAGCAGACAGGAGGGCGCGCATAATTCACCCCTCCACTTT
CASRQEGAHNSPLHF
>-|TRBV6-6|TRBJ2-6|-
TGTGCCAGCAGTTACCCCTCCCGGGCCAACGTCCTGACTTTC
CASSYPSRANVLTF
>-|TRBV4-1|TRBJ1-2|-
TGCGCCAGCAGCCGCGGTTCAGGACATGTATCGGGGGGCTTCTATGGCTACACCTTC
CASSRGSGHVSGGFYGYTF
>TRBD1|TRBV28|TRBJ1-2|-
TGTGCCAGCAGTGATTACCTCGGACAGGGAGACTATGGCTACACCTTC
CASSDYLGQGDYGYTF
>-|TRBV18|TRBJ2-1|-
TGTGCCAGCTCACCTTCTATGGCGGGCAAGGGAAATGAGCAGTTCTTC
CASSPSMAGKGNEQFF
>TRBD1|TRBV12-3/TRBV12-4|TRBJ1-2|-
TGTGCCAGCGGGCGGACAGGGAGCTATGGCTACACCTTC
CASGRTGSYGYTF
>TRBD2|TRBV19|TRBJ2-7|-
TGTGCCAGTAGTTCTCTTGGGGAGGGGCGCTACGAGCAGTACTTC
CASSSLGEGRYEQYF
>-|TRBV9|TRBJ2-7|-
TGTGCCAGCAGCGTAGCGTCAGGGGACTACGAGCAGTACTTC
CASSVASGDYEQYF
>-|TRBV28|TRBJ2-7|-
TGTGCCAGCAGTCTCCCGGGGTGGTCCTACGAGCAGTACTTC
CASSLPGWSYEQYF
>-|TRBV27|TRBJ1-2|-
TGTGCCAGCAGTTTATCACGAGGGAATGGCTACACCTTC
CASSLSRGNGYTF